This TCR beta chain was sequenced during a study of blood T cell repertoires in COVID-19. About the study: Material from acute and convalescent COVID-19 was sourced from the United States, Italy and Spain. In each case, the material was cDNA or gDNA derived from T cells, B-cell-depleted T cells, or PBMCs.

The germline gives CDR1 LNHDA, CDR2 SQIVND (reference sequence). V dropped 1 base and J dropped 0 bases, with 9 bases sitting between them. The CDR3 is made up of 15 amino acids. Per the original data handling: How many nucleated cells were present was estimated from reference gene primer amplification. TCRdb's copy holds only in-frame clones and misses some; the assay was immunoSEQ multiplex PCR. For V, J and clone size, that table is used; D and trimming come from the DNA. Here the sample spans 100,000 to 150,000 clones, approximately 90% being singletons. The rearrangement uses TRBV19 and TRBJ1-2; no clear D gene. The sequence was obtained from a man aged 50 to 59 with acute or convalescent COVID-19. Sequenced input: peripheral blood. CDR3 nucleotide sequence: TGTGCCAGTAGTATAGCCCGCGGTACTAACTATGGCTACACCTTC. Its protein is CASSIARGTNYGYTF.